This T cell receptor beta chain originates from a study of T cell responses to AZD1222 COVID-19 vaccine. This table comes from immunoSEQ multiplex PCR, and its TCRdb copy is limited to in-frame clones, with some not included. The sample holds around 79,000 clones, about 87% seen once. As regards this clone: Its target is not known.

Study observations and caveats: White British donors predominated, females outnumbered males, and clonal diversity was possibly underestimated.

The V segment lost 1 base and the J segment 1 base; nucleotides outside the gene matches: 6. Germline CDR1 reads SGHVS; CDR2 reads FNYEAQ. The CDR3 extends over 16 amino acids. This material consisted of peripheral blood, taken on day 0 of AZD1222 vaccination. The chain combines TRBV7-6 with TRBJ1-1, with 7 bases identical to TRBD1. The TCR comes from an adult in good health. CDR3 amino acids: CASSLGTGTENTEAFF. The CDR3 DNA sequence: TGTGCCAGCAGCTTAGGTACCGGGACAGAGAACACTGAAGCTTTCTTT.